This TCR beta chain was recorded in a study of cytomegalovirus exposure and HLA in healthy donors. This CDR3 has 15 amino acids. The V and J ends lost 1 base and 7 bases respectively, with 14 bases between them. Germline loops: CDR1 SEHNR, CDR2 FQNEAQ (reference sequence). Produced via immunoSEQ multiplex PCR; TCRdb's table is partial and in-frame only. The sample contains roughly 180,000 clones, around nine tenths of which appear only once. The TCR was taken from a man aged 30-40 years in good health and CMV-seropositive. The chain couples TRBV7-9 to TRBJ1-5, with D perhaps TRBD1 (6 bases). Specimen: PBMCs. The CDR3 DNA follows: TGTGCCAGCAGCTTAGGGGGGGCAGGGAGGCAGCCCCAGCATTTT. Translated: CASSLGGAGRQPQHF.